This T cell receptor beta chain was recorded in a study of Graves' ophthalmopathy and Graves' hyperthyroidism. Study-wide points: With over 85% sensitivity and 81.08% specificity, a 13-signature model separated ophthalmopathy from stable hyperthyroidism. Most clonotypes expanded in thyroid above 0.001 frequency were present in blood too.

RNA transcripts were the template, and TCR beta CDR3 regions were amplified from them. HTBI primers were employed in first-round RT-PCR, then a second-round multiplex PCR followed. TCRdb itself ran the multiplex PCR reads through MiXCR, one entry per CDR3 protein. The table has 650,000 to 900,000 distinct CDR3 sequences, 40% seen once. This CDR3 is 15 amino acids long. CDR1 and CDR2 from the germline V gene are MGHDK and SYGVNS. The V end lost 8 bases, the J end lost 4 bases, and 20 bases lay between the germline ends. Note on this clonotype: Its matching antigen is unknown.

The chain employs TRBV25-1 and TRBJ1-2; D unclear. The clonotype was recovered from an adult man with Graves' ophthalmopathy. Sequencing was done on a sample of peripheral blood. The CDR3 protein is CASVEDRRETYGYTF. The CDR3 DNA follows: TGTGCCAGCGTTGAAGATCGGAGAGAGACCTATGGCTACACCTTC.